One sample yielded the 28 T cell receptor beta chains listed below, sequenced in a study of T cell responses to AZD1222 COVID-19 vaccine (dated by TCRdb to 2020 to 2023). This sample's time point label indicates: baseline before first vaccination. The library was prepared using the immunoSEQ multiplex PCR assay. This is the immuneACCESS table as TCRdb keeps it, with only in-frame sequences that have V and J called. A part of the clones is gone; compared with another copy, unresolved V genes explain less than half, and the rest is unexplained. Recorded for this sample are about 110,000 clones; 65% to 85% of them occurred a single time. The ten largest clonotypes hold around 9.9% of the sample. The specimen was peripheral blood, collected on day 0 of AZD1222 vaccination. These receptors originate from an adult in good health.

The chain employs TRBV7-2 and TRBJ2-5, with D possibly being TRBD2 (5 bases). Trimming took off 5 bases at V and 5 bases at J, with 9 bases between the two ends. The CDR3 spans 12 residues. Germline-derived CDR1 and CDR2 are SGHTA and FQGNSA. The CDR3 loop is CASSLSVETQYF. The CDR3 nucleotides are TGTGCCAGCAGCCTTAGCGTGGAGACCCAGTACTTC.

This chain uses TRBV4-3 with TRBJ2-5; 11 positions match TRBD1. Losses at the gene ends were 3 bases for V and 4 bases for J; bases not matched to a gene: 1. CDR3 length: 14 amino acids. Germline V gene sequence: CDR1 LGHNA, CDR2 YSLEER. The CDR3 sequence is CASSQDRGRETQYF. The CDR3 DNA reads as TGCGCCAGCAGCCAGGACAGGGGGCGAGAGACCCAGTACTTC.

The V and J genes are TRBV5-1 and TRBJ2-3; D assignment may be TRBD1 or TRBD2 (5 bases each). Per germline, CDR1 SGHRS and CDR2 YFSETQ. The CDR3 loop spans 17 amino acids. V shed 4 bases and J shed 4 bases, with 22 bases lying between them. DNA for the CDR3: TGCGCCAGCAGCCCCGGGACGGGCGTAGGTGGCCCAGATACGCAGTATTTT. Translated, it gives CASSPGTGVGGPDTQYF.

V is TRBV10-1 and J is TRBJ1-5; weak D call: TRBD1 (5 bases). Germline lookup yields CDR1 WNHNN and CDR2 SYGVQD (reference sequence). The CDR3 contains 14 residues. Trimming pared 10 bases from V and 5 bases from J, leaving 18 bases between. The CDR3 loop is CAISSGQTYQPQHF. The DNA for the CDR3 is TGCGCCATCAGCTCGGGGCAGACCTATCAGCCCCAGCATTTT.

The rearrangement links TRBV28 to TRBJ1-2; tentative D call: TRBD1 (6 bases). The germline V and J ends were trimmed by 6 bases and 7 bases, with 24 bases remaining between them. CDR3 length: 16 amino acids. The germline CDR1 and CDR2 sequences are MDHEN and SYDVKM. The CDR3 spells CASRTGRGGGFLGYTF. In DNA, the CDR3 is TGTGCCAGCAGAACCGGGAGGGGGGGAGGATTTCTTGGCTACACCTTC.

CDR3 bases: TGTGCCAGCAGCCCCAGGACGAGTGGAAACACCATATATTTT. This translates into CASSPRTSGNTIYF. The genes are TRBV11-3 and TRBJ1-3; D remains unclear. The CDR3 consists of 14 residues. From germline, CDR1 is SGHNT and CDR2 YENEEA. The V gene lost 5 bases and the J gene lost 3 bases, with 11 bases spanning the gap.

The V call is TRBV19, the J call TRBJ2-2; 7 bases are a match to TRBD1. Germline lookup yields CDR1 LNHDA and CDR2 SQIVND (reference sequence). The CDR3 totals 13 residues. V shed 8 bases and J 1 base; nucleotides not matched to a gene: 1. CDR3 sequence reads: CASAGGNTGELFF. The CDR3 DNA follows: TGTGCCAGTGCAGGGGGGAACACCGGGGAGCTGTTTTTT.

This chain connects TRBV18 to TRBJ2-1; tentative D call: TRBD2 (6 bases). Per the germline V gene, CDR1 is KGHSH and CDR2 is LQKENI. The CDR3 is made up of 15 amino acids. Trimming took off 0 bases at V and 2 bases at J, with 8 bases between the two ends. The CDR3 nucleotides read TGTGCCAGCTCACCACCGGGAGGCCCCTACAATGAGCAGTTCTTC. Translating it yields CASSPPGGPYNEQFF.

The chain's CDR3 is CASSLQPGITSYEQYF. DNA of the CDR3: TGCGCCAGCAGCTTGCAGCCAGGCATCACCTCCTACGAGCAGTACTTC. This rearrangement joins TRBV5-1 to TRBJ2-7; no reliable D call. The V end was cut by 1 base, the J end by 0 bases, with 14 bases between. The V gene's germline CDR1 is SGHRS and CDR2 YFSETQ. The length of the CDR3 is 16 residues.

This clone was detected only a few times. The chain has TRBV10-3 and TRBJ2-1; 8 bases align to TRBD2. This CDR3 is built from 15 residues. Germline trimming cut 3 bases from V and 5 bases from J; bases unmatched to any gene: 6. Looked up from germline, CDR1 is ENHRY and CDR2 is SYGVKD. The CDR3 DNA reads TGTGCCATCAGTGAACTTGCGGGAGGAGACAATGAGCAGTTCTTC. This sequence encodes CAISELAGGDNEQFF.

The V gene is TRBV12-3 or TRBV12-4, the J gene TRBJ1-2; D possibly corresponds to TRBD1 (5 bases). This CDR3 has 12 amino acids. V dropped 3 bases and J dropped 14 bases, with 16 bases sitting between them. The DNA for the CDR3 is TGTGCCAGCAGTTTGAGGGACTCCCAATGGACCTTC. This gives the protein CASSLRDSQWTF.

The chain combines TRBV5-1 with TRBJ2-5, with D maybe TRBD2 (5 bases). The CDR3 has 14 residues. Looked up from germline, CDR1 is SGHRS and CDR2 is YFSETQ. V lost 0 bases to trimming and J lost 1 base, with 7 bases between them. The CDR3 DNA follows: TGCGCCAGCAGCTTGGGACGGGGCCAAGAGACCCAGTACTTC. This codes for CASSLGRGQETQYF.

The chain joins TRBV3-1 (or the pseudogene TRBV3-2) to TRBJ2-5, with 8 bases lining up with TRBD1. This CDR3 spans 15 amino acids. The germline V gene has CDR1 LGHDT and CDR2 YNNKEL (reference sequence). Unmatched junction bases numbered 8, after V lost 7 bases and J lost 1 base. CDR3 region: CASNTPDRGQETQYF. The CDR3 nucleotides are TGTGCCAGCAACACCCCCGACAGGGGCCAAGAGACCCAGTACTTC.

This clone occurred once. Relative to the germline gene, one junction end is altered; a read error may explain this. The J gene is TRBJ1-4, the V gene TRBV11-2; 11 nucleotides agree with TRBD1. Germline V gives CDR1 SGHAT, CDR2 FQNNGV. The CDR3 runs to 15 residues. CDR3 amino acids: CASTLGGQGGEKLFF. CDR3 sequence (DNA): TGTGCCAGCACCTTAGGGGGACAGGGGGGCGAAAAACTGTTTTTT.

This clone was seen more than once but under ten times. V and J are TRBV27 and TRBJ2-3; no reliable D call. This CDR3 has 14 residues. Trimming cost V 3 bases and J 2 bases, with 9 bases left between them. Germline CDR1 reads MNHEY; CDR2 reads SMNVEV (reference sequence). The CDR3 DNA reads TGTGCCAGCAGTTTTAAGCTTGACACAGATACGCAGTATTTT. The encoded protein is CASSFKLDTDTQYF.

There are a few counts of this clone. The V and J genes are TRBV3-1 (or the pseudogene TRBV3-2) and TRBJ2-7; D possibly uses TRBD1 or TRBD2 (5 bases each). Germline CDR1 LGHDT, CDR2 YNNKEL (reference sequence). CDR3 size: 15 residues. V lost 4 bases and J lost 2, with 15 bases in between. The CDR3 region is CASSRPGTVAYEQYF. Written as DNA, the CDR3 is TGTGCCAGCAGCCGCCCCGGGACGGTAGCCTACGAGCAGTACTTC.

V is TRBV7-8 and J is TRBJ1-2; 12 bases match TRBD1. V was pared by 6 bases and J by 7 bases, with 9 bases of the junction left unmatched. Germline V gene sequence: CDR1 SGHVS, CDR2 FQNEAQ. This CDR3 is 15 amino acids long. CDR3 sequence: CASRPPGQGAFGYTF. DNA for the CDR3: TGTGCCAGCAGGCCCCCGGGACAGGGGGCGTTTGGCTACACCTTC.

The V call is TRBV28, the J call TRBJ1-3, with 7 bases fitting TRBD1. V dropped 10 bases and J dropped 0; count of bases not matched to a gene: 12. This CDR3 has 16 amino acids. Germline values: CDR1 MDHEN, CDR2 SYDVKM. DNA of the CDR3: TGTGCCACACAGGGGTGGGATAGGGCCTCTGGAAACACCATATATTTT. Translation: CATQGWDRASGNTIYF.

The chain uses TRBV6-2 or TRBV6-3 and TRBJ2-7; 12 bases are shared with TRBD2. CDR1 and CDR2 from the germline V gene are MNHEY and SVGEGT. The V segment lost 6 bases and the J segment 5 bases; nucleotides outside the gene matches: 8. This CDR3 comprises 15 residues. The CDR3 here is CASSSGTSGFNEQYF. CDR3 coding DNA: TGTGCCAGCAGCTCCGGGACTAGCGGGTTCAACGAGCAGTACTTC.

Here the CDR3 DNA reads TGTGCCAGCACTACCGGCGGGTCGGGCCGCTCCTACAATGAGCAGTTCTTC. Amino acid sequence: CASTTGGSGRSYNEQFF. The chain has TRBV7-2 and TRBJ2-1; TRBD2 is a possible D gene (5 bases). V was shortened by 7 bases and J by 0 bases, with 19 bases between the two germline ends. The V gene's germline CDR1 is SGHTA and CDR2 FQGNSA. This CDR3 spans 17 amino acids.

This clone turned up a few times. The chain is built from TRBV18 and TRBJ2-7; D is unresolved. The germline V gene encodes CDR1 KGHSH and CDR2 LQKENI. The CDR3 loop spans 13 amino acids. V was trimmed by 3 bases and J by 2 bases, leaving 8 bases between them. CDR3 in DNA: TGTGCCAGCTCACCGCTGAGAACCTACGAGCAGTACTTC. Translation: CASSPLRTYEQYF.

V and J are TRBV6-2 or TRBV6-3 and TRBJ2-3; 8 bases are shared with TRBD1. This CDR3 has 14 residues. Germline V gene lookup returns CDR1 MNHEY and CDR2 SVGEGT. J lost 6 bases, V lost 5 bases, and 7 bases had no gene match. CDR3 loop: CASSSGQGADTQYF. CDR3 sequence (DNA): TGTGCCAGCAGTAGCGGACAGGGAGCCGATACGCAGTATTTT.

Only a few counts were recorded for this clone. Germline is not matched at one junction end, which may reflect a read error. V gene TRBV7-7 combines with J gene TRBJ2-1; 7 nucleotides align to TRBD2. The germline V gene has CDR1 SSHAT and CDR2 FNYEAQ (reference sequence). The CDR3 spans 15 residues. CDR3 in amino acids: CASSLGGETYNEQFF. For the CDR3, the DNA is TGTGCTAGCAGCTTGGGGGGGGAGACCTACAATGAGCAGTTCTTC.

This chain joins TRBV5-1 and TRBJ2-7; TRBD1 aligns across 7 bases. Germline trimming cut 0 bases from V and 5 bases from J; bases unmatched to any gene: 8. Germline loops: CDR1 SGHRS, CDR2 YFSETQ. The CDR3 contains 15 residues. CDR3 region: CASSLADRVQNEQYF. CDR3 nucleotides: TGCGCCAGCAGCTTGGCCGACAGGGTCCAGAACGAGCAGTACTTC.

The V gene is TRBV4-1, the J gene TRBJ1-1, with D tentatively TRBD1 (6 bases). This CDR3 is 15 amino acids long. CDR1 and CDR2 (germline): MGHRA, YSYEKL. V lost 4 bases to trimming and J lost 1 base, with 13 bases between them. The CDR3 nucleotides read TGCGCCAGCAGCCTCCCTACAGGGAGGAACACTGAAGCTTTCTTT. Its translation is CASSLPTGRNTEAFF.

This chain connects TRBV27 to TRBJ1-5; tentative D call: TRBD1 (5 bases). Trimming pared 3 bases from V and 4 bases from J, leaving 19 bases between. The CDR3 is 17 amino acids. Germline loops: CDR1 MNHEY, CDR2 SMNVEV (reference sequence). The DNA for the CDR3 is TGTGCCAGCAGTTTCCTATCCGGAGATCAGGGAAATCAGCCCCAGCATTTT. This translates into CASSFLSGDQGNQPQHF.

A few counts support this clone. The CDR3 coding sequence is TGTGCCAGCAGTTACTCGAAGGGATTATCCCCCAATGAGCAGTTCTTC. Amino acid sequence: CASSYSKGLSPNEQFF. The rearrangement joins TRBV6-5 to TRBJ2-1; D gene unclear. The germline V and J ends were trimmed by 0 bases and 6 bases, with 15 bases remaining between them. Germline assignment: CDR1 MNHEY and CDR2 SVGAGI. The CDR3 has 16 amino acids.

This chain joins TRBV19 and TRBJ1-5; maybe TRBD1 (5 bases). This CDR3 comprises 14 residues. Trimming left V 10 bases short and J 0 bases short, with 13 bases between. Germline V gives CDR1 LNHDA, CDR2 SQIVND (reference sequence). CDR3 coding DNA: TGTGCCACCCGGGACTTTCTTAGCAATCAGCCCCAGCATTTT. Residues: CATRDFLSNQPQHF.